Each of the 17 T cell receptor beta chains below was sequenced from the same sample in a study of regulatory T cells in long-lasting Graves disease. The time point here: persistent/refractory GD, antithyroid drugs over 5 years with positive TRAb. Isolated PBMC RNA provided the starting material for the TCR library. In building TCR beta libraries, iRepertoire HTBI primers were used together with Arm-PCR of CDR3 regions. MiXCR, run by TCRdb on the multiplex PCR reads, gives a single entry per CDR3 protein. The repertoire has about 470,000 distinct CDR3 sequences, about a fifth of them found once; the top ten carry over 7.5%. The starting material was peripheral blood mononuclear cells (PBMCs), obtained when the disease was refractory, from a patient treated with antithyroid drugs. Every receptor here comes from a female donor with Graves disease.

Of note for this clonotype: A much larger clone is a single base away; this may be a read error. The chain has TRBV3-1 and TRBJ2-6, with D possibly being TRBD1 (5 bases). The CDR3 has 17 amino acids. Germline CDR1 LGHDT, CDR2 YNNKEL (reference sequence). The DNA for the CDR3 is TGTGCCAGCAGCCAAGTATCTGGGGCCTCTGGGTCCAACGTCCTGACTTTC. It specifies CASSQVSGASGSNVLTF. Looking up the rest from reference TRBV3-1 and TRBJ2-6 gives the full variable domain: DTAVSQTPKYLVTQMGNDKSIKCEQNLGHDTMYWYKQDSKKFLKIMFSYNNKELIINETVPNRFSPKSPDKAHLNLHINSLELGDSAVYFCASSQVSGASGSNVLTFGAGSRLTVL.

This clonotype was seen many times. The V and J genes are TRBV27 and TRBJ2-5; perhaps TRBD2 as D (6 bases). V was pared by 5 bases and J by 5 bases, with 15 bases between. The CDR3 runs to 14 residues. Germline-derived CDR1 and CDR2 are MNHEY and SMNVEV (reference sequence). Written as DNA, the CDR3 is TGTGCCAGCAGTACAAGGGCAGGAGGGGAGACCCAGTACTTC. It encodes CASSTRAGGETQYF.

The sample holds a few counts of this clonotype. The J gene is TRBJ2-7, the V gene TRBV12-3 or TRBV12-4, with D perhaps assigned TRBD1 or TRBD2 (5 bases each). This CDR3 is built from 14 residues. Trimming pared 4 bases from V and 1 base from J, leaving 11 bases between. The CDR3 DNA sequence: TGTGCCAGCAGTTCATACAGGAGGTCCTACGAGCAGTACTTC. Translating it yields CASSSYRRSYEQYF.

J is TRBJ2-5 and V is TRBV7-9; 7 positions agree with TRBD1. The J call may be mistaken, given a closer DNA end match to TRBJ2-1. CDR3 length equals 13 residues. Germline values: CDR1 SEHNR, CDR2 FQNEAQ (reference sequence). CDR3 in DNA: TGTGCCAGCAGCACTACAGGGGCTTGGGAGCAGTTCTTC. It translates to CASSTTGAWEQFF.

Many counts were recorded for this clonotype. The chain uses TRBV24-1 and TRBJ2-5, with 10 bases aligning to TRBD1. From germline, CDR1 is KGHDR and CDR2 SFDVKD. Trimming took 3 bases from V and 5 from J; bases not matched to a gene: 5. The CDR3 runs 15 residues. As DNA, the CDR3 is TGTGCCACCAGTGATCGGGACAGGGGTCCGGAGACCCAGTACTTC. Its translation is CATSDRDRGPETQYF.

The chain joins TRBV20-1 to TRBJ2-2; possible D gene TRBD1, 6 bases. Germline values: CDR1 DFQATT, CDR2 SNEGSKA (reference sequence). Trimming pared 3 bases from V and 2 bases from J, leaving 16 bases between. This CDR3 spans 16 amino acids. The CDR3 bases are TGCAGTGCTAGGAGCGCCGGGACAACTAACACCGGGGAGCTGTTTTTT. Protein: CSARSAGTTNTGELFF.

Ten or more counts support this clonotype. This chain joins TRBV3-1 and TRBJ2-5; 11 positions match TRBD2. CDR1 and CDR2 (germline): LGHDT, YNNKEL (reference sequence). The length of the CDR3 is 15 residues. V dropped 4 bases and J dropped 1; count of bases not matched to a gene: 2. The chain's CDR3 is CASSPGTSGQETQYF. CDR3 DNA sequence: TGTGCCAGCAGCCCCGGGACTAGCGGCCAAGAGACCCAGTACTTC.

The chain uses TRBV3-1 and TRBJ1-1; 7 positions match TRBD1. This CDR3 is 15 amino acids long. Germline CDR1 and CDR2: LGHDT and YNNKEL (reference sequence). The junction had 11 bases not matched to a gene; V was cut back by 5 bases and J by 5 bases. Written as DNA, the CDR3 is TGTGCCAGCAGCTCAGACAGGGTTCGGGGGACTGAAGCTTTCTTT. It codes for CASSSDRVRGTEAFF.

The genes are TRBV5-6 and TRBJ1-4; the match to TRBD1 covers 9 bases. The CDR3 covers 12 residues. The germline gives CDR1 SGHDT, CDR2 YYEEEE. After removal of 5 bases from V and 13 bases from J, the junction contained 6 bases not matched to a gene. The chain's CDR3 is CASSPGTGILFF. The CDR3 coding sequence is TGTGCCAGCAGTCCCGGGACAGGGATACTGTTTTTT.

This clonotype has a handful of counts. This chain links TRBV11-2 with TRBJ2-7; possible D gene TRBD2, 5 bases. This CDR3 has 12 residues. V was trimmed by 3 bases and J by 5 bases, leaving 8 bases between them. CDR1 is SGHAT, CDR2 FQNNGV, per germline. The CDR3 region has the DNA TGTGCCAGCAGCTTGGAGGCGGACGAGCAGTACTTC. It codes for CASSLEADEQYF. Filled out from reference TRBV11-2 and TRBJ2-7, the complete variable domain reads EAGVAQSPRYKIIEKRQSVAFWCNPISGHATLYWYQQILGQGPKLLIQFQNNGVVDDSQLPKDRFSAERLKGVDSTLKIQPAKLEDSAVYLCASSLEADEQYFGPGTRLTVT.

This clonotype was found a few times. V and J are TRBV19 and TRBJ2-2, with D possibly being TRBD1 (6 bases). The CDR3 runs 14 residues. Germline assignment: CDR1 LNHDA and CDR2 SQIVND (reference sequence). V lost 4 bases to trimming and J lost 6 bases, with 12 bases between them. This chain's CDR3 is CASSTQTGSGELFF. The CDR3, as DNA: TGTGCCAGTAGTACCCAGACAGGATCCGGGGAGCTGTTTTTT.

This clonotype was counted a few times. This chain joins TRBV18 and TRBJ2-1; 8 nucleotides agree with TRBD2. Looked up from germline, CDR1 is KGHSH and CDR2 is LQKENI. After removal of 2 bases from V and 6 bases from J, the junction contained 3 bases not matched to a gene. The CDR3 totals 14 residues. CDR3 region: CASSPSGSPNEQFF. In nucleotides, the CDR3 is TGTGCCAGCTCACCAAGCGGGAGTCCCAATGAGCAGTTCTTC.

This rearrangement joins TRBV27 to TRBJ2-1; 7 bases map to TRBD1. This CDR3 region has 13 residues. The V gene end was trimmed by 3 bases and the J gene end by 8 bases; junction bases not matched to a gene: 4. Germline CDR1 is MNHEY and CDR2 is SMNVEV (reference sequence). The CDR3: CASSFHRGDEQFF. CDR3 sequence (DNA): TGTGCCAGCAGTTTCCACAGGGGCGATGAGCAGTTCTTC.

This clonotype showed up many times. The chain links TRBV19 to TRBJ2-7; 15 bases map to TRBD2. CDR3 length: 17 residues. Germline V lookup: CDR1 LNHDA, CDR2 SQIVND (reference sequence). The junction had 8 bases not matched to a gene; V was cut back by 6 bases and J by 2 bases. The CDR3 is CASSGTSGRSLPYEQYF. CDR3 in DNA: TGTGCCAGTAGCGGGACTAGCGGGAGGAGCCTACCCTACGAGCAGTACTTC.

This clonotype is a singleton in its sample. This chain connects TRBV12-5 to TRBJ2-1; the match to TRBD2 covers 8 bases. This CDR3 spans 14 amino acids. Germline CDR1 reads LGHNT; CDR2 reads FRNRAP. V lost 6 bases to trimming and J lost 2 bases; unmatched junction nucleotides: 3. CDR3 region: CASGLAETYNEQFF. Written as DNA, the CDR3 is TGTGCTAGTGGACTAGCGGAAACCTACAATGAGCAGTTCTTC.

This clonotype appeared a few times. The V and J genes are TRBV27 and TRBJ2-1; D is undetermined. The length of the CDR3 is 15 residues. Germline V lookup: CDR1 MNHEY, CDR2 SMNVEV (reference sequence). V was trimmed by 7 bases and J by 3 bases, leaving 16 bases between them. The CDR3 region is CASIDGGPGYNEQFF. CDR3 sequence (DNA): TGTGCCAGCATCGACGGTGGGCCGGGCTACAATGAGCAGTTCTTC.

The V gene is TRBV27, the J gene TRBJ1-3; D gene unclear. The CDR3 runs to 12 residues. Trimming removed 6 bases at V and 12 bases at J, with 15 bases between. The germline CDR1 and CDR2 sequences are MNHEY and SMNVEV (reference sequence). The CDR3 DNA reads as TGTGCCAGCAGGGACGGAGGTGGAAGCATATATTTT. Residues: CASRDGGGSIYF.